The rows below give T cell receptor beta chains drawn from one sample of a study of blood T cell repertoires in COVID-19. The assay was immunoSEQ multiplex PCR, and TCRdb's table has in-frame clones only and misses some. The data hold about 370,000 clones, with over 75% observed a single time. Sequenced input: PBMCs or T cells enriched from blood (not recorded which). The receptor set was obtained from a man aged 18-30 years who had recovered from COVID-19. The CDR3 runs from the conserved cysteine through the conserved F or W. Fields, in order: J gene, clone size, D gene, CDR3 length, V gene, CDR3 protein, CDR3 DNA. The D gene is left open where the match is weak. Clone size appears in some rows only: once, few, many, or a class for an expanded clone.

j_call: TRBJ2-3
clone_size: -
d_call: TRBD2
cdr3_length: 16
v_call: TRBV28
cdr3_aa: CASSLGLAGVADTQYF
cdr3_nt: TGTGCCAGCAGTTTGGGACTAGCGGGAGTCGCAGATACGCAGTATTTT

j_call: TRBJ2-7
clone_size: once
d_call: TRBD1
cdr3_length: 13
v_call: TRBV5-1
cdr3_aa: CASGTGGGIQQYF
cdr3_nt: TGCGCCAGCGGGACAGGGGGAGGGATACAGCAGTACTTC

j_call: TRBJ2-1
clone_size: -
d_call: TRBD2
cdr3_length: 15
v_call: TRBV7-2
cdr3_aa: CASSAGSGTYNEQFF
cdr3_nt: TGTGCCAGCAGCGCGGGTAGCGGGACCTACAATGAGCAGTTCTTC

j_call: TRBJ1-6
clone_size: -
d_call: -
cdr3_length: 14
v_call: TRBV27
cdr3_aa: CASSLSAYNSPLHF
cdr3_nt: TGTGCCAGCAGTTTGTCAGCCTATAATTCACCCCTCCACTTT

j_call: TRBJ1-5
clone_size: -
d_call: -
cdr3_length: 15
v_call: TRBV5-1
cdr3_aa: CASSLMGTLNQPQHF
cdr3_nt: TGCGCCAGCAGCTTGATGGGGACACTCAATCAGCCCCAGCATTTT

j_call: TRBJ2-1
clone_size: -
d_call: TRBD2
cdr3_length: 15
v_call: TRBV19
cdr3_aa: CASSIGGLADNEQFF
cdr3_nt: TGTGCCAGTAGTATAGGGGGACTAGCAGACAATGAGCAGTTCTTC

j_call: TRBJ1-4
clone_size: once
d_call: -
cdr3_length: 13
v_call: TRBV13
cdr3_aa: CASSPKLDEKLFF
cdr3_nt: TGTGCCAGCAGCCCGAAGCTGGATGAAAAACTGTTTTTT

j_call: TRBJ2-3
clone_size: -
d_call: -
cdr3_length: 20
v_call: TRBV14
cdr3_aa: CASSQARTGKWFFAVDTQYF
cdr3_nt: TGTGCCAGCAGCCAAGCCCGAACAGGGAAATGGTTCTTCGCTGTGGATACGCAGTATTTT

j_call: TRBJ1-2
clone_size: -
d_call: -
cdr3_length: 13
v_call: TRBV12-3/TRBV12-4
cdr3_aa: CASSPDRTPGYTF
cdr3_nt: TGTGCCAGCAGTCCGGACAGAACTCCTGGCTACACCTTC

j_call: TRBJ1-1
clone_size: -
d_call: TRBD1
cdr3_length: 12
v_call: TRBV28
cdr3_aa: CAVQGAGTEAFF
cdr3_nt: TGTGCCGTTCAGGGGGCGGGCACTGAAGCTTTCTTT

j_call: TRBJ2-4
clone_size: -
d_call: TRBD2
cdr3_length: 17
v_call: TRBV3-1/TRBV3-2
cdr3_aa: CASSQMTSGGTKNIQYF
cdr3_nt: TGTGCCAGCAGCCAGATGACTAGCGGGGGTACCAAAAACATTCAGTACTTC

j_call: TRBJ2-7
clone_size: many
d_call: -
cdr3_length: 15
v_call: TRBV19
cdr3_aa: CASSISSSSPYEQYF
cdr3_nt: TGTGCCAGTAGTATCTCTAGCTCTTCACCCTACGAGCAGTACTTC

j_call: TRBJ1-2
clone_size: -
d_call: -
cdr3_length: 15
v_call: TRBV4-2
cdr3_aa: CASSQTRGVGYGYTF
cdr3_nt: TGTGCCAGCAGCCAAACACGAGGTGTGGGCTATGGCTACACCTTC

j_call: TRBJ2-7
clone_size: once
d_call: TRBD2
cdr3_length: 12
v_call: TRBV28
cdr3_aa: CASRRERYEQYF
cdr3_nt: TGTGCCAGCCGGCGGGAGCGGTACGAGCAGTACTTC

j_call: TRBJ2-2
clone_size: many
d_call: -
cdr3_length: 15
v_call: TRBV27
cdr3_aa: CASSFTSMNTGELFF
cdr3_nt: TGTGCCAGCAGTTTTACTAGCATGAACACCGGGGAGCTGTTTTTT

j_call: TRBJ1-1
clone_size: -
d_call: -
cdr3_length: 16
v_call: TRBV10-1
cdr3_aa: CASSFAEQGGGTEAFF
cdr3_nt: TGCGCCAGCAGTTTTGCGGAGCAAGGGGGGGGCACTGAAGCTTTCTTT

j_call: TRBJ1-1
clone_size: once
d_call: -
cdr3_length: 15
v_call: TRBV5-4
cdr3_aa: CASSLGAQVETEAFF
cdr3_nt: TGTGCCAGCAGCTTGGGAGCCCAGGTAGAAACTGAAGCTTTCTTT

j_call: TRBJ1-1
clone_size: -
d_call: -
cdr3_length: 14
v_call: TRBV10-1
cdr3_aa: CASSRDFSNTEAFF
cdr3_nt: TGCGCCAGCAGTCGGGACTTCTCGAACACTGAAGCTTTCTTT

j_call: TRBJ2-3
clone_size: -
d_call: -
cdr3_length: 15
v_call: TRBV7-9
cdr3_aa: CASSPHGERTDTQYF
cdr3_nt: TGTGCCAGCAGCCCCCACGGGGAACGCACAGATACGCAGTATTTT

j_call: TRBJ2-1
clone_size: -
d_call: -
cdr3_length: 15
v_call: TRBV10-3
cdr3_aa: CAISERTEPYNEQFF
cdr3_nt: TGTGCCATCAGTGAACGGACAGAACCTTACAATGAGCAGTTCTTC

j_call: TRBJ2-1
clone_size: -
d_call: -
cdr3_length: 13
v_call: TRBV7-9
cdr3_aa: CASSLEGGYEQFF
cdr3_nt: TGTGCCAGCAGCTTAGAAGGGGGATATGAGCAGTTCTTC

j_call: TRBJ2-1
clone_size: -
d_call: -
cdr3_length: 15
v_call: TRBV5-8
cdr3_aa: CASRRRLRSYNEQFF
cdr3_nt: TGTGCCAGCAGAAGGAGGTTGCGATCCTACAATGAGCAGTTCTTC

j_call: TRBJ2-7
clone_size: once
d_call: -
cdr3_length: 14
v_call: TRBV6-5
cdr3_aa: CASRRRGISYEQYF
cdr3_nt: TGTGCCAGCAGACGCCGAGGGATCTCCTACGAGCAGTACTTC

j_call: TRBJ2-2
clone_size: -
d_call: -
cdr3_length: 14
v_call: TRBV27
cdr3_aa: CASTPQGNTGELFF
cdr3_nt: TGTGCCAGCACCCCCCAGGGCAACACCGGGGAGCTGTTTTTT

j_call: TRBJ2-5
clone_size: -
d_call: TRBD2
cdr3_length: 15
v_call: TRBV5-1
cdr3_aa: CASSQAGSSIETQYF
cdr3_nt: TGCGCCAGCAGCCAAGCGGGGAGCTCCATAGAGACCCAGTACTTC

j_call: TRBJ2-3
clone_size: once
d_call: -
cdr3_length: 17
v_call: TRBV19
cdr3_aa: CASSIGSGLPSTDTQYF
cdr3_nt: TGTGCCAGTAGTATAGGCAGCGGGCTACCTAGCACAGATACGCAGTATTTT

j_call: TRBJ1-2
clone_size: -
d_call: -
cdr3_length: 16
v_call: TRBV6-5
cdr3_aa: CASSYSLQSTPYGYTF
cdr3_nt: TGTGCCAGCAGTTACTCTTTACAGTCCACACCTTATGGCTACACCTTC

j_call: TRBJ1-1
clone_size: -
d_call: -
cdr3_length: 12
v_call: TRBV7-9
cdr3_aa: CASSTAGTEAFF
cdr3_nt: TGTGCCAGCAGCACCGCGGGAACTGAAGCTTTCTTT

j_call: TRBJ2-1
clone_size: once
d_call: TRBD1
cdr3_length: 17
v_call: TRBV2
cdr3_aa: CASRRDRGFVGYNEQFF
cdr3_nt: TGTGCCAGCAGAAGGGACAGGGGCTTCGTTGGCTACAATGAGCAGTTCTTC

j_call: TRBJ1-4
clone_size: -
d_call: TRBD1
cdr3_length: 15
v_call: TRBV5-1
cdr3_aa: CASRLGGGALEKLFF
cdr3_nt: TGCGCCAGCCGACTTGGAGGGGGCGCTTTGGAAAAACTGTTTTTT

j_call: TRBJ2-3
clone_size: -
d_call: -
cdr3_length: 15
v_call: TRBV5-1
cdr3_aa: CASSSGEGGADTQYF
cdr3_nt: TGCGCCAGCAGCTCGGGCGAAGGGGGTGCAGATACGCAGTATTTT

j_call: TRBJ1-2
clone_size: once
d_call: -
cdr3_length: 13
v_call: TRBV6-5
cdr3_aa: CASLGRDNYGYTF
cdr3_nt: TGTGCCAGCCTGGGTCGGGATAACTATGGCTACACCTTC

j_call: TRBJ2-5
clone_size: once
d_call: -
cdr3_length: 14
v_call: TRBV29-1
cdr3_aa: CSVAPGGRGETQYF
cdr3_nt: TGCAGCGTTGCGCCGGGGGGCCGAGGAGAGACCCAGTACTTC

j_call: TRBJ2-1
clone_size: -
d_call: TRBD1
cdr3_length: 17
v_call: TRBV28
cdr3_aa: CASSFPPGQGISYEQFF
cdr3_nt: TGTGCCAGCAGTTTTCCCCCGGGACAGGGGATAAGCTATGAGCAGTTCTTC

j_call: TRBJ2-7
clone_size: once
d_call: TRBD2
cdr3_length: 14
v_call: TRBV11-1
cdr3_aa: CASAAGTRKYEQYF
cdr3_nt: TGTGCCAGCGCAGCCGGGACTAGGAAATACGAGCAGTACTTC

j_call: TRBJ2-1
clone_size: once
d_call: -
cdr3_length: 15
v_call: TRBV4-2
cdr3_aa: CASSLGPGTYNEQFF
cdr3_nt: TGTGCCAGCAGCCTAGGACCGGGGACCTACAATGAGCAGTTCTTC

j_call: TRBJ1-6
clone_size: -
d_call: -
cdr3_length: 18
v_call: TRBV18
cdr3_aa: CASSPLAQGPHSWRPLHF
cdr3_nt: TGTGCCAGCTCACCACTGGCGCAAGGGCCGCATTCTTGGAGGCCCCTCCACTTT

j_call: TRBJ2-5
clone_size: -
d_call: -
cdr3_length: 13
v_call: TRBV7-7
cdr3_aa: CASSLGGRETQYF
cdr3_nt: TGTGCCAGCAGCTTGGGGGGGCGAGAGACCCAGTACTTC

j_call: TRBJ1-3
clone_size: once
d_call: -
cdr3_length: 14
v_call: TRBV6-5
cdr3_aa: CASRSGGSGNTIYF
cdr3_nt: TGTGCCAGCAGGTCGGGGGGTTCTGGAAACACCATATATTTT

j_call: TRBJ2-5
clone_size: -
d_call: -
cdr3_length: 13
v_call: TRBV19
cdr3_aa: CASSIVFSETQYF
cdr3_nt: TGTGCCAGTAGTATTGTCTTCTCGGAGACCCAGTACTTC

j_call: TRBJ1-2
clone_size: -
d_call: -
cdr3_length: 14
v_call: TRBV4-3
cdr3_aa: CASSQEGRNYGYTF
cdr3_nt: TGCGCCAGCAGCCAAGAGGGCAGGAACTATGGCTACACCTTC

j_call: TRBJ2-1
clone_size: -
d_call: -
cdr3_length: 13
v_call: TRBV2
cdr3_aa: CASSLMRYNEQFF
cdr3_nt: TGTGCCAGCAGCCTAATGAGGTACAATGAGCAGTTCTTC

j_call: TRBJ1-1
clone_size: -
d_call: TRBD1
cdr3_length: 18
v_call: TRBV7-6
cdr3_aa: CASSLHAIRTGPNTEAFF
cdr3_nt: TGTGCCAGCAGCTTACACGCCATCCGGACAGGACCGAACACTGAAGCTTTCTTT

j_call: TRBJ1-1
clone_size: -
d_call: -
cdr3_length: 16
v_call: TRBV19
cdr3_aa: CASTPNYGQRGTEAFF
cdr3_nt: TGTGCCAGTACCCCAAACTACGGACAGAGGGGCACTGAAGCTTTCTTT

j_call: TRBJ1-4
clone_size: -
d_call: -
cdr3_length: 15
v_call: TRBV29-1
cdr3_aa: CSVRTRTEWNEKLFF
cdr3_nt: TGCAGCGTTCGGACCCGGACAGAGTGGAATGAAAAACTGTTTTTT

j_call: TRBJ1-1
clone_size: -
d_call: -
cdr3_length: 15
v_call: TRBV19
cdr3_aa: CASSIGGNVNTEAFF
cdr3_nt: TGTGCCAGTAGTATAGGCGGGAATGTGAACACTGAAGCTTTCTTT

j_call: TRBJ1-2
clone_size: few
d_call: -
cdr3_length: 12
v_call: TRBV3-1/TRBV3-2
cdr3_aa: CASLGRDNGYTF
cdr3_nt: TGTGCCAGCTTAGGCAGGGATAACGGCTACACCTTC

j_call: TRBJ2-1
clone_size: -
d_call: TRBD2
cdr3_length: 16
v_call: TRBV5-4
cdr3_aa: CASSARTSGEGHEQFF
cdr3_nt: TGTGCCAGCAGCGCCCGGACTAGCGGAGAGGGGCATGAGCAGTTCTTC

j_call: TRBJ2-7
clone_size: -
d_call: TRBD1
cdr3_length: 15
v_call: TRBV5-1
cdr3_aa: CASSLQGQKSYEQYF
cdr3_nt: TGCGCCAGCAGCTTGCAGGGACAGAAGTCCTACGAGCAGTACTTC

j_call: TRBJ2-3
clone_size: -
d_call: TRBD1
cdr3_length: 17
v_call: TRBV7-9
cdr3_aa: CASSSTKGDRGLDTQYF
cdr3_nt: TGTGCCAGCAGCTCCACGAAGGGGGACAGGGGGCTGGATACGCAGTATTTT

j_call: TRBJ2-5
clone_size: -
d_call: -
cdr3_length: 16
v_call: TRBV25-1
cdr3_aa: CASRGSGNLREETQYF
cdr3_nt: TGTGCCAGCAGGGGTAGCGGTAACTTGAGAGAAGAGACCCAGTACTTC

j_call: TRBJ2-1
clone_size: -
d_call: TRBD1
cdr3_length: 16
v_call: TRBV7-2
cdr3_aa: CASSFRRQGVADEQFF
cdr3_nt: TGTGCCAGCAGCTTCCGAAGACAGGGGGTCGCCGATGAGCAGTTCTTC

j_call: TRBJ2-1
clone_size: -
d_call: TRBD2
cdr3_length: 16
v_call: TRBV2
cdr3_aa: CASRALTSGSYNEQFF
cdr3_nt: TGTGCCAGCAGAGCCCTGACTAGCGGATCCTACAATGAGCAGTTCTTC

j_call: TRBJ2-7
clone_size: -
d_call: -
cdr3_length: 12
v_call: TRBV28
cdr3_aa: CAMGKGIYEQYF
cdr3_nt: TGTGCCATGGGGAAGGGGATCTACGAGCAGTACTTC

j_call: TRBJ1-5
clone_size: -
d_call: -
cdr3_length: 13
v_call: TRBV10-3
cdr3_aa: CAISTNSNQPQHF
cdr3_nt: TGTGCCATCAGTACAAATAGCAATCAGCCCCAGCATTTT

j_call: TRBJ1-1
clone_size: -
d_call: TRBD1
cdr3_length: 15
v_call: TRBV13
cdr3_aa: CASSLGPGGYTEAFF
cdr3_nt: TGTGCCAGCAGCTTAGGTCCAGGGGGCTACACTGAAGCTTTCTTT

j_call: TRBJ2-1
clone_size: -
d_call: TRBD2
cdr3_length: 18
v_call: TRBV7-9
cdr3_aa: CASSLALLAGGSYNEQFF
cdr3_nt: TGTGCCAGCAGCTTAGCGTTGCTAGCGGGGGGTTCCTACAATGAGCAGTTCTTC